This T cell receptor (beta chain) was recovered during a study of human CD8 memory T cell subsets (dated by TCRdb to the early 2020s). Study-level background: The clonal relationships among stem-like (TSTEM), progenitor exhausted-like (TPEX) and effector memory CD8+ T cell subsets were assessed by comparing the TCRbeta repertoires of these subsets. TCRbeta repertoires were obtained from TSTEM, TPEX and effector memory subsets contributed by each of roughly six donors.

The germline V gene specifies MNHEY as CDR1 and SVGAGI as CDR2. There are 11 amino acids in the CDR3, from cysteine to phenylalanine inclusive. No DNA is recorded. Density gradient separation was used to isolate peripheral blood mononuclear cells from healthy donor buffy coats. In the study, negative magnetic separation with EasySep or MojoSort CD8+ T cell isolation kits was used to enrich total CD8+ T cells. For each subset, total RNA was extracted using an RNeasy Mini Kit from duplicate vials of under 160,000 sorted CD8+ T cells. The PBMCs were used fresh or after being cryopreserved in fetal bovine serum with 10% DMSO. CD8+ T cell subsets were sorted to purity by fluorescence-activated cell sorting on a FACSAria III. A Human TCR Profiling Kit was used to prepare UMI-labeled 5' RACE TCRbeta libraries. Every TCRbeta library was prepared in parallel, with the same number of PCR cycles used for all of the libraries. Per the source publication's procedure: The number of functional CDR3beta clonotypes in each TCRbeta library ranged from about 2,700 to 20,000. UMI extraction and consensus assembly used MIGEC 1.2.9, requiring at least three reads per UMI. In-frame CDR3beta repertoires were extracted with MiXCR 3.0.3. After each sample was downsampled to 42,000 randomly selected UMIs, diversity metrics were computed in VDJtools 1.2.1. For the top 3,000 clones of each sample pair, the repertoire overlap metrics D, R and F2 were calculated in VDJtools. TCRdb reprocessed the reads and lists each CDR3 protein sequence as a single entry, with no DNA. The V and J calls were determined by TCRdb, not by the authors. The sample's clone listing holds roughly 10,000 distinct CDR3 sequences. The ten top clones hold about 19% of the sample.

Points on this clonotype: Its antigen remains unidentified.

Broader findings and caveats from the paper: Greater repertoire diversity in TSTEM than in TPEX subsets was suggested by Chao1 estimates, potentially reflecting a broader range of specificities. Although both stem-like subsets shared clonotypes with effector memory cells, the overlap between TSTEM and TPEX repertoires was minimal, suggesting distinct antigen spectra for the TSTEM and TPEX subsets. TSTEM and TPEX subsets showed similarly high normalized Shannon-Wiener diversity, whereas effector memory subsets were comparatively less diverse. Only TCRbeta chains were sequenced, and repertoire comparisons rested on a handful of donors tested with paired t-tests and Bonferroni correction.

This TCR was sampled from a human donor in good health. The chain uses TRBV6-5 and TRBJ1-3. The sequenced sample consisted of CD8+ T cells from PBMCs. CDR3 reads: CASASGNTIYF.